This paragraph covers one TCR beta chain sequence. Assay: immunoSEQ multiplex PCR; the TCRdb copy retains only in-frame clones and omits some. The data show hundreds of thousands of clones, with approximately 88% seen just once and more than 8.5% held by the top ten. This record comes from a study of blood T cell repertoires in COVID-19. Sequencing was carried out using PBMCs or T cells enriched from blood (not recorded which). The origin of this receptor is a young woman who had recovered from COVID-19.

The CDR3 protein is CASSLAGTGFEKLFF. In DNA, the CDR3 is TGCGCCAGCAGCTTGGCCGGGACAGGGTTTGAAAAACTGTTTTTT. The chain carries TRBV5-1 and TRBJ1-4, with 9 bases identical to TRBD1. Germline CDR1 and CDR2: SGHRS and YFSETQ. J was trimmed by 7 bases and V by 0 bases; bases with no gene match: 4. The CDR3 sequence is 15 residues long.